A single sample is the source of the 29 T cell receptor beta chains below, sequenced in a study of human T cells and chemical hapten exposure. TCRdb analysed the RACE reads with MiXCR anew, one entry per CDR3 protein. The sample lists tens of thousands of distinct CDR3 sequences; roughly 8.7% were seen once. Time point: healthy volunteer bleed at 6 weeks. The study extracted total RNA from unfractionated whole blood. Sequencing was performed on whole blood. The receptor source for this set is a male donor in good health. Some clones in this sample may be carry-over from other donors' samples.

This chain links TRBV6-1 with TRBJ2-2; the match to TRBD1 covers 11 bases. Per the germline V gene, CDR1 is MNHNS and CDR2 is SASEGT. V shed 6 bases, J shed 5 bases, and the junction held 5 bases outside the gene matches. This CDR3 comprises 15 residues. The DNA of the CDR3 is TGTGCCAGCAGCGAGGACAGGGGGCCTACCGGGGAGCTGTTTTTT. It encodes CASSEDRGPTGELFF.

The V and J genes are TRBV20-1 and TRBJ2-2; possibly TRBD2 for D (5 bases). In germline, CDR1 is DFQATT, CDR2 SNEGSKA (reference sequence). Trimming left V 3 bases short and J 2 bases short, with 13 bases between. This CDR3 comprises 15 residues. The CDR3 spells CSARSDFRNTGELFF. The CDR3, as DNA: TGCAGTGCTAGGTCGGACTTCCGAAACACCGGGGAGCTGTTTTTT.

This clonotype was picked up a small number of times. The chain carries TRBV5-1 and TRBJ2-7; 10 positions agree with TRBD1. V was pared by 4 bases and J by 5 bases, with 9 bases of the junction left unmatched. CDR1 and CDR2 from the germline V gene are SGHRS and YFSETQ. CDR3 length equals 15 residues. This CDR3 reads CASSIGTGDFDEQYF. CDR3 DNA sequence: TGCGCCAGCAGCATAGGGACAGGGGATTTCGACGAGCAGTACTTC.

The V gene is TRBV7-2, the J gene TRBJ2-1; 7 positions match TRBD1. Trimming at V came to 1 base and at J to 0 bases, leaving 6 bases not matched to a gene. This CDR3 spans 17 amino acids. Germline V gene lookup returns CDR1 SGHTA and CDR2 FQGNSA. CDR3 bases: TGTGCCAGCAGCTTAGATAGGGACAGTAGCTCCTACAATGAGCAGTTCTTC. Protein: CASSLDRDSSSYNEQFF.

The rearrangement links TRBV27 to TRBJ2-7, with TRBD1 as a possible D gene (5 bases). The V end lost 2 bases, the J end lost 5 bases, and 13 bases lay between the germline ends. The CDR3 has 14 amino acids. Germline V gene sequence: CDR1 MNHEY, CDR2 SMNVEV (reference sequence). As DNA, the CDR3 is TGTGCCAGCAGTTTAGGGCAGGGTTCCCACGAGCAGTACTTC. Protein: CASSLGQGSHEQYF.

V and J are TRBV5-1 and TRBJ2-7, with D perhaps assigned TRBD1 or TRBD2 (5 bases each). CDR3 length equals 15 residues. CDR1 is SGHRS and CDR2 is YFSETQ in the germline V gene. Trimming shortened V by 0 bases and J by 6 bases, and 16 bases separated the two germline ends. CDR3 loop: CASSLADSVGSEQYF. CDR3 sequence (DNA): TGCGCCAGCAGCTTGGCAGACAGCGTTGGGAGCGAGCAGTACTTC.

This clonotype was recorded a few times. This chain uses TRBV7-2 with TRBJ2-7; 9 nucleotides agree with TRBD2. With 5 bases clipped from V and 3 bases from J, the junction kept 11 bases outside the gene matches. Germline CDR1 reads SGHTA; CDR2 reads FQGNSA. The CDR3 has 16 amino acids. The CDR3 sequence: CASSPLGTSTDYEQYF. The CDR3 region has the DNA TGTGCCAGCAGCCCCCTCGGGACTAGCACTGACTACGAGCAGTACTTC.

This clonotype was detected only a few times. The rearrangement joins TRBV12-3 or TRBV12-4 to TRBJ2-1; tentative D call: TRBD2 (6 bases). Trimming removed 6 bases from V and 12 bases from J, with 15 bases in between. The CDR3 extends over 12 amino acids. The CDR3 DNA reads TGTGCCAGCAGGGAGGGTTGGGGGTTGCAGTTCTTC. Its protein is CASREGWGLQFF.

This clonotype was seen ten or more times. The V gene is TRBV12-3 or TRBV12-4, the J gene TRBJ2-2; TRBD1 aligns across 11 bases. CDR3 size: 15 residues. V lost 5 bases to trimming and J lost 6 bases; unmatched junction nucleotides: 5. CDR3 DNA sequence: TGTGCCAGCAGTCCTGGACAGGGGGCTCCCGGGGAGCTGTTTTTT. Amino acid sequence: CASSPGQGAPGELFF.

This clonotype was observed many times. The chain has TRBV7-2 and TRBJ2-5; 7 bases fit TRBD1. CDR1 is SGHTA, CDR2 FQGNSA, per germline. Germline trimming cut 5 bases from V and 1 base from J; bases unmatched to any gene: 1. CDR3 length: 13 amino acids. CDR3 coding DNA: TGTGCCAGCAGCCGGGACAGCCAAGAGACCCAGTACTTC. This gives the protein CASSRDSQETQYF.

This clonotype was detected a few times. CDR3 DNA: TGTGCCAGCAGCTTAGGCCCAGTCTACGAGCAGTACTTC. Residues: CASSLGPVYEQYF. This chain joins TRBV11-2 and TRBJ2-7; D call uncertain. Germline V CDR1 and CDR2: SGHAT, FQNNGV. V lost 1 base, J lost 3 bases, and 7 bases lay in between. CDR3 length: 13 residues. Variable domain in full (rest from reference TRBV11-2 and TRBJ2-7): EAGVAQSPRYKIIEKRQSVAFWCNPISGHATLYWYQQILGQGPKLLIQFQNNGVVDDSQLPKDRFSAERLKGVDSTLKIQPAKLEDSAVYLCASSLGPVYEQYFGPGTRLTVT.

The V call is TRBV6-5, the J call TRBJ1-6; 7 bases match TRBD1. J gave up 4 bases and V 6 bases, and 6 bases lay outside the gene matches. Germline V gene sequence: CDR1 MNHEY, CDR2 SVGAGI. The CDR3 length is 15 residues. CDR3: CASRIGTAYNSPLHF. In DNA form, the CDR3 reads TGTGCCAGCAGGATTGGGACAGCTTATAATTCACCCCTCCACTTT.

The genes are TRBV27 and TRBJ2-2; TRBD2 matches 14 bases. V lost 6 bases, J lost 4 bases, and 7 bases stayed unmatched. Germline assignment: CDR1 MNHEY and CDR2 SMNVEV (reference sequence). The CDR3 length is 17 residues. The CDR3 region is CASSPGLAGGLTGELFF. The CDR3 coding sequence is TGTGCCAGCAGCCCCGGACTAGCGGGAGGCCTCACCGGGGAGCTGTTTTTT.

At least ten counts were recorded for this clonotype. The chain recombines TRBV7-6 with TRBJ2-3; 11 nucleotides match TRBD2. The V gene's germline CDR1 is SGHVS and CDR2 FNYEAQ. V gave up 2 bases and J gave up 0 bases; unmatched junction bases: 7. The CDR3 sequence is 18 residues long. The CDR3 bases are TGTGCCAGCAGCTTAAGGGGGACTAGCGGAGCTAGCACAGATACGCAGTATTTT. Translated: CASSLRGTSGASTDTQYF.

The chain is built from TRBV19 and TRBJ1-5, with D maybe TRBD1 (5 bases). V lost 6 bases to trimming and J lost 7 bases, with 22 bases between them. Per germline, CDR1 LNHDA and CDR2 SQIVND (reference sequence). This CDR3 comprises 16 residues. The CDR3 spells CASSQGSLLRKQPQHF. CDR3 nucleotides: TGTGCCAGTAGCCAGGGTAGCCTGCTTCGGAAGCAGCCCCAGCATTTT.

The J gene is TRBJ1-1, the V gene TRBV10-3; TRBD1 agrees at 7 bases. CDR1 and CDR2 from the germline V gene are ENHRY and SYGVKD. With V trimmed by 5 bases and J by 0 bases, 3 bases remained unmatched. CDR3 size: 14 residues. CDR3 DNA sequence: TGTGCCATCAGTTCGGGACAGTTGAACACTGAAGCTTTCTTT. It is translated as CAISSGQLNTEAFF.

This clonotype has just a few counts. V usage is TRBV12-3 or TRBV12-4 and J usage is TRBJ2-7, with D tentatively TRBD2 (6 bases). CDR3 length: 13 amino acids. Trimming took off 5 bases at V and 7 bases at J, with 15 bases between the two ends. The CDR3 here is CASSPRMAGEQYF. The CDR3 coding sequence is TGTGCCAGCAGTCCAAGAATGGCGGGGGAGCAGTACTTC.

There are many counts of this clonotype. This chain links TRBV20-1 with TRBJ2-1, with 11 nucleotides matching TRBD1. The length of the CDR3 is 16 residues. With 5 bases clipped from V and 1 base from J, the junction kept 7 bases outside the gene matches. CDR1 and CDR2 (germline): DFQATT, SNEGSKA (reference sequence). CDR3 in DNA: TGCAGTGCTGTCTCCGGGACAGGGGGTTCCTACAATGAGCAGTTCTTC. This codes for CSAVSGTGGSYNEQFF.

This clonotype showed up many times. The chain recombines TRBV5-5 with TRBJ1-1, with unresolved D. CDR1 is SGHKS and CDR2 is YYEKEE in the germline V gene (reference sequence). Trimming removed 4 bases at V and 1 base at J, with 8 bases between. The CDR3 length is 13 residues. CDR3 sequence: CASSLNKNTEAFF. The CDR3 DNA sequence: TGTGCCAGCAGCCTCAATAAGAACACTGAAGCTTTCTTT.

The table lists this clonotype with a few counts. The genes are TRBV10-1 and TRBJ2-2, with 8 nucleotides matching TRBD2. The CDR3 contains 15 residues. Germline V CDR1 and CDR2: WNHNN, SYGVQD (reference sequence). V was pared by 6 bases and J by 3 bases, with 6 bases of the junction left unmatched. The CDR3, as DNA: TGCGCCAGCAGCTCCGGGACTAGAGACACCGGGGAGCTGTTTTTT. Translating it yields CASSSGTRDTGELFF.

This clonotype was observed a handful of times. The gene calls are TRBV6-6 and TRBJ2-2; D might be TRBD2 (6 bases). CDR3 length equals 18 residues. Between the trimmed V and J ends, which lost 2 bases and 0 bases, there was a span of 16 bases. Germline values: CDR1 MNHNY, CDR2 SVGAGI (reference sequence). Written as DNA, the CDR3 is TGTGCCAGCAGTTACCTAAAGGCGGGGACGTCGAACACCGGGGAGCTGTTTTTT. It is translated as CASSYLKAGTSNTGELFF.

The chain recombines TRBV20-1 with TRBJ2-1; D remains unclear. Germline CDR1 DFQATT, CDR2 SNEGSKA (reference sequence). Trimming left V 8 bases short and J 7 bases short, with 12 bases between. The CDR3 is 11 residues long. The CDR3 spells CSLMGVNEQFF. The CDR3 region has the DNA TGCAGTCTAATGGGCGTTAATGAGCAGTTCTTC.

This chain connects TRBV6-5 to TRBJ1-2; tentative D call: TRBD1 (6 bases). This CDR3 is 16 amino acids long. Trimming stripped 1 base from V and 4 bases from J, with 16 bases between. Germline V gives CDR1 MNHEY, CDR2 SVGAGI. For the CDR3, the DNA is TGTGCCAGCAGTTACTGGCGGGGGCGTGGAGTCTATGGCTACACCTTC. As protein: CASSYWRGRGVYGYTF.

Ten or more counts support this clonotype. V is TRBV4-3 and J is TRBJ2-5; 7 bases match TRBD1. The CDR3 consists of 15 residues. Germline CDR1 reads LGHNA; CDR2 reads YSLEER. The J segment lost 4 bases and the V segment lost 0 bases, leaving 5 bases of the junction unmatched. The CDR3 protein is CASSQDDDRAETQYF. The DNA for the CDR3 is TGCGCCAGCAGCCAAGATGACGACAGGGCAGAGACCCAGTACTTC.

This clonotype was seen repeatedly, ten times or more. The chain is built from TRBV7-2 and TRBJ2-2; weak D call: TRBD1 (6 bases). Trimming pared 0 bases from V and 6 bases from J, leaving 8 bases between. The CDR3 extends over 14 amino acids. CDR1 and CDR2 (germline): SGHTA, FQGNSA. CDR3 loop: CASSLAQGSGELFF. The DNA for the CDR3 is TGTGCCAGCAGCTTAGCACAGGGTTCCGGGGAGCTGTTTTTT.

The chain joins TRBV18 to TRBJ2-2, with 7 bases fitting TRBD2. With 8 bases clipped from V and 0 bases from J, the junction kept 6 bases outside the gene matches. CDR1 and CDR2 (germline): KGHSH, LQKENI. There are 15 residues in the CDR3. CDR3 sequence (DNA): TGTGCCAGCCACACTAGCGCTACGAACACCGGGGAGCTGTTTTTT. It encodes CASHTSATNTGELFF.

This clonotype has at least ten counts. In DNA, the CDR3 is TGCAGTGCTAGATCGGGGACGGCAAATGAAAAACTGTTTTTT. It translates to CSARSGTANEKLFF. The J gene is TRBJ1-4, the V gene TRBV20-1, with D maybe TRBD1 (5 bases). Germline CDR1 is DFQATT and CDR2 is SNEGSKA (reference sequence). Trimming took off 2 bases at V and 5 bases at J, with 12 bases between the two ends. The CDR3 totals 14 residues.

CDR3 coding DNA: TGTGCCAGCATCCAAGTCGGGACACCTAACACCGGGGAGCTGTTTTTT. Protein product: CASIQVGTPNTGELFF. The chain combines TRBV7-9 with TRBJ2-2; possible D gene TRBD1, 6 bases. The CDR3 is 16 residues long. The ends were cut back, 7 bases at V and 2 bases at J, with 17 bases in the middle. CDR1 SEHNR and CDR2 FQNEAQ come from the germline V gene (reference sequence).

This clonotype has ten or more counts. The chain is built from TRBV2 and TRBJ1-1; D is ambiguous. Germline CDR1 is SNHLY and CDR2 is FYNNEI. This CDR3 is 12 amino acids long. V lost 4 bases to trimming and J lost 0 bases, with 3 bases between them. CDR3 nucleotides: TGTGCCAGCAGTGCATTGAACACTGAAGCTTTCTTT. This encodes CASSALNTEAFF.